Listed here are 22 T cell receptor beta chains from one sample, sequenced in a study of shared clonotypes between healthy human individuals. Generated by immunoSEQ multiplex PCR, the TCRdb table keeps only in-frame clones and is missing some. The table has approximately 590,000 clones, around 95% seen once. Naive CD8 cells were CD45RO-negative, positively selected for CCR7, excluding terminally differentiated effector memory CD45RA+ cells. The sample consisted of naive CD8+ T cells sorted from blood. The receptors derive from a woman aged 25 to 39 in good health.

This sequence joins TRBV7-6 and TRBJ2-5; a weak D match, TRBD1 (5 bases). Trimming removed 1 base from V and 5 bases from J, with 11 bases in between. CDR1 is SGHVS and CDR2 is FNYEAQ in the germline V gene. The CDR3 has 14 amino acids. CDR3 coding DNA: TGTGCCAGCAGCTTAGAATTAGGGGTTGAGACCCAGTACTTC. Its protein product is CASSLELGVETQYF.

The J gene is TRBJ2-7, the V gene TRBV2; D unresolved. Looked up from germline, CDR1 is SNHLY and CDR2 is FYNNEI. The CDR3 sequence is 15 residues long. V dropped 2 bases and J dropped 1 base, with 12 bases sitting between them. The CDR3 sequence: CASSEQSAGSYEQYF. CDR3 nucleotide sequence: TGTGCCAGCAGTGAACAGTCGGCCGGGTCCTACGAGCAGTACTTC.

The V gene is TRBV6-6, the J gene TRBJ2-4; D is undetermined. V gave up 5 bases and J gave up 8 bases, with 10 bases separating them. Germline V gene lookup returns CDR1 MNHNY and CDR2 SVGAGI (reference sequence). This CDR3 has 12 amino acids. The DNA for the CDR3 is TGTGCCAGCAGTCCCCATACGGACATTCAGTACTTC. Translated, it gives CASSPHTDIQYF.

This clone was picked up one time. The genes are TRBV4-1 and TRBJ2-1; 12 bases are a match to TRBD2. The trim removed 6 bases at V and 9 bases at J, leaving 9 bases unmatched. Germline V lookup: CDR1 MGHRA, CDR2 YSYEKL. The CDR3 loop spans 15 amino acids. CDR3 region: CASRKRLAGDGEQFF. As DNA, the CDR3 is TGCGCCAGCAGAAAAAGACTAGCGGGAGACGGTGAGCAGTTCTTC.

This clone was found once. The chain combines TRBV6-5 with TRBJ1-5, with TRBD1 as a possible D gene (5 bases). Germline CDR1 reads MNHEY; CDR2 reads SVGAGI. CDR3 length equals 15 residues. V lost 7 bases to trimming and J lost 1 base, with 14 bases between them. The CDR3 spells CASTILGGSNQPQHF. In DNA, the CDR3 is TGTGCCAGCACAATACTCGGGGGAAGCAATCAGCCCCAGCATTTT.

The V and J genes are TRBV10-3 and TRBJ2-3; D may be TRBD1 (5 bases). With 6 bases removed from V and 2 bases from J, the gap between germline ends came to 12 bases. The CDR3 spans 14 residues. The V gene's germline CDR1 is ENHRY and CDR2 SYGVKD. CDR3 coding DNA: TGTGCCATCAGAGAGGACACACTCACAGATACGCAGTATTTT. The encoded protein is CAIREDTLTDTQYF.

As concerns this clone: The same CDR3 also results from other DNA sequences found in this sample. CDR3 residues: CASSPSSYEQYF. The CDR3 nucleotides read TGTGCCAGCAGTCCGAGCTCCTACGAGCAGTACTTC. The gene calls are TRBV27 and TRBJ2-7; D call uncertain. Germline CDR1 reads MNHEY; CDR2 reads SMNVEV (reference sequence). The CDR3 is made up of 12 amino acids. V was trimmed by 5 bases and J by 0 bases, leaving 5 bases between them.

The DNA for the CDR3 is TGTGCCAGCAGCTTCGGAAACTCTGGAAACACCATATATTTT. It encodes CASSFGNSGNTIYF. The chain combines TRBV5-6 with TRBJ1-3; D not certain. V lost 2 bases and J 0 bases, leaving 6 bases between the germline ends. This CDR3 is built from 14 residues. Germline V lookup: CDR1 SGHDT, CDR2 YYEEEE.

This chain links TRBV11-2 with TRBJ1-6; D gene unclear. Germline lookup yields CDR1 SGHAT and CDR2 FQNNGV. CDR3 length equals 15 residues. V lost 1 base and J 4 bases, leaving 8 bases between the germline ends. The CDR3 reads CASSLVNRYNSPLHF. The CDR3 DNA sequence: TGTGCCAGCAGCTTAGTCAACAGATATAATTCACCCCTCCACTTT.

The chain recombines TRBV7-9 with TRBJ2-3; the D gene is possibly TRBD2 (5 bases). Looked up from germline, CDR1 is SEHNR and CDR2 is FQNEAQ (reference sequence). V was shortened by 4 bases and J by 2 bases, with 13 bases between the two germline ends. CDR3 length: 15 amino acids. The DNA of the CDR3 is TGTGCCAGCAGCTCGACCACCGGGGACACAGATACGCAGTATTTT. It translates to CASSSTTGDTDTQYF.

The chain couples TRBV19 to TRBJ2-3, with TRBD2 identical over 7 bases. The length of the CDR3 is 16 residues. The trim removed 4 bases at V and 2 bases at J, leaving 9 bases unmatched. Germline V gene lookup returns CDR1 LNHDA and CDR2 SQIVND (reference sequence). CDR3 DNA sequence: TGTGCCAGTAGTAACCTAGGAGCGGGACTCACAGATACGCAGTATTTT. Translated: CASSNLGAGLTDTQYF.

The J gene is TRBJ1-1, the V gene TRBV7-9, with TRBD1 matching 11 bases. Germline V gives CDR1 SEHNR, CDR2 FQNEAQ (reference sequence). The CDR3 extends over 17 amino acids. Trimming cost V 5 bases and J 2 bases; bases outside gene matches: 10. The CDR3 loop is CASSRTGTGGINTEAFF. The CDR3 DNA follows: TGTGCCAGCAGCCGTACCGGGACAGGGGGAATAAACACTGAAGCTTTCTTT.

The V gene is TRBV7-3, the J gene TRBJ2-7; tentative D call: TRBD1 (6 bases). The V end was cut by 4 bases, the J end by 0 bases, with 7 bases between. This CDR3 contains 13 residues. CDR1 is SGHTA, CDR2 FQGTGA, per germline. The CDR3 loop is CASSWDTSYEQYF. Here the CDR3 DNA reads TGTGCCAGCAGCTGGGACACCTCCTACGAGCAGTACTTC. Looking up the rest from reference TRBV7-3 and TRBJ2-7 gives the full variable domain: GAGVSQTPSNKVTEKGKYVELRCDPISGHTALYWYRQSLGQGPEFLIYFQGTGAADDSGLPNDRFFAVRPEGSVSTLKIQRTERGDSAVYLCASSWDTSYEQYFGPGTRLTVT.

V gene TRBV29-1 combines with J gene TRBJ2-5; 8 bases fit TRBD1. The CDR3 spans 15 residues. Looked up from germline, CDR1 is SQVTM and CDR2 is ANQGSEA. The junction had 6 bases not matched to a gene; V was cut back by 1 base and J by 2 bases. The CDR3 DNA reads TGCAGCGTTGAAGGGGACAGGAAAGCTCAAGAGACCCAGTACTTC. Amino acid sequence: CSVEGDRKAQETQYF.

V is TRBV7-9 and J is TRBJ2-1, with 9 bases lining up with TRBD2. The trim removed 6 bases at V and 4 bases at J, leaving 7 bases unmatched. Germline lookup yields CDR1 SEHNR and CDR2 FQNEAQ (reference sequence). This CDR3 spans 15 amino acids. The CDR3 region is CASRGEREAYNEQFF. The CDR3 nucleotides are TGTGCCAGCAGAGGGGAGCGGGAGGCGTACAATGAGCAGTTCTTC. Combining the CDR3 with reference TRBV7-9 and TRBJ2-1 gives the whole variable domain DTGVSQNPRHKITKRGQNVTFRCDPISEHNRLYWYRQTLGQGPEFLTYFQNEAQLEKSRLLSDRFSAERPKGSFSTLEIQRTEQGDSAMYLCASRGEREAYNEQFFGPGTRLTVL.

This clone was seen a single time. The V and J genes are TRBV10-3 and TRBJ2-3, with 7 bases fitting TRBD2. The junction had 6 bases not matched to a gene; V was cut back by 10 bases and J by 2 bases. Germline-derived CDR1 and CDR2 are ENHRY and SYGVKD. The CDR3 is 13 residues long. For the CDR3, the DNA is TGTGCCAGTCAAGAGCGGGACACAGATACGCAGTATTTT. It translates to CASQERDTDTQYF.

The V call is TRBV7-2, the J call TRBJ1-5, with D hard to call. V was cut by 3 bases and J by 2 bases, with 11 bases left in between. Germline values: CDR1 SGHTA, CDR2 FQGNSA. The CDR3 runs to 15 residues. CDR3 in amino acids: CASSFWGGGNQPQHF. The CDR3 coding sequence is TGTGCCAGCAGCTTTTGGGGAGGAGGCAATCAGCCCCAGCATTTT.

This chain links TRBV19 with TRBJ2-3; D possibly corresponds to TRBD2 (6 bases). Germline V gives CDR1 LNHDA, CDR2 SQIVND (reference sequence). V was shortened by 5 bases and J by 2 bases, with 14 bases between the two germline ends. The CDR3 totals 15 residues. CDR3 sequence: CASSVPSEYTDTQYF. The CDR3 DNA follows: TGTGCCAGTAGTGTGCCTAGCGAATACACAGATACGCAGTATTTT.

The V and J genes are TRBV5-1 and TRBJ2-7; D might be TRBD2 (5 bases). Deletions cut 4 bases from V and 0 bases from J, with 17 bases between. The CDR3 length is 16 residues. Germline V CDR1 and CDR2: SGHRS, YFSETQ. The CDR3 sequence is CASSGTASSYSYEQYF. Written as DNA, the CDR3 is TGCGCCAGCAGCGGAACTGCTAGCAGCTACTCCTACGAGCAGTACTTC. Complete variable domain (other parts from reference TRBV5-1 and TRBJ2-7): KAGVTQTPRYLIKTRGQQVTLSCSPISGHRSVSWYQQTPGQGLQFLFEYFSETQRNKGNFPGRFSGRQFSNSRSEMNVSTLELGDSALYLCASSGTASSYSYEQYFGPGTRLTVT.

V is TRBV28 and J is TRBJ1-2; 8 bases map to TRBD1. The CDR3 covers 14 residues. V lost 6 bases to trimming and J lost 2 bases; unmatched junction nucleotides: 5. CDR1 and CDR2 from the germline V gene are MDHEN and SYDVKM. CDR3 region: CASSNRDRNYGYTF. DNA of the CDR3: TGTGCCAGCAGCAACAGGGACAGGAACTATGGCTACACCTTC.

This chain joins TRBV4-1 and TRBJ2-1; D is possibly TRBD2 (5 bases). V dropped 2 bases and J dropped 8 bases, with 13 bases sitting between them. The CDR3 consists of 14 residues. Looked up from germline, CDR1 is MGHRA and CDR2 is YSYEKL. Written as DNA, the CDR3 is TGCGCCAGCAGCCAACTACTAGAGGGCGATGAGCAGTTCTTC. It translates to CASSQLLEGDEQFF.

The chain combines TRBV19 with TRBJ1-5, with TRBD1 as a possible D gene (5 bases). Germline CDR1 reads LNHDA; CDR2 reads SQIVND (reference sequence). V dropped 6 bases and J dropped 5 bases, with 14 bases sitting between them. The CDR3 consists of 14 residues. Here the CDR3 reads CASSPGTSYQPQHF. The CDR3 region has the DNA TGTGCCAGTAGCCCAGGGACCTCTTATCAGCCCCAGCATTTT.